These T cell receptor beta chains were read from a single sample in a study of cytomegalovirus exposure and HLA in healthy donors. Assay used: immunoSEQ multiplex PCR; TCRdb lists only in-frame clones, some missing. Among about 150,000 clones listed, over 65% were seen once. The sequenced sample consisted of PBMCs. These receptors all stem from a woman aged 40 to 50 in good health and CMV-seronegative. Each CDR3 is given with its conserved first and last residue. Fields, in order: D gene, clone size, V gene, J gene, CDR3 DNA, CDR3 protein. A D gene is named only where the DNA matches it firmly. Clone size is stated in some rows and not others, as once, few, many or a class when expanded.

TRBD1,-,TRBV19,TRBJ2-6,TGTGCCAGTAGTAAGACAGGGCGAATCCCTGGGGCCAACGTCCTGACTTTC,CASSKTGRIPGANVLTF
-,-,TRBV28,TRBJ1-5,TGTGCCAGCAGTTCCGCGACATACGGAAATCAGCCCCAGCATTTT,CASSSATYGNQPQHF
-,-,TRBV10-3,TRBJ2-2,TGTGCCTCCCGAGGGGGGCGGGAGATGAACACCGGGGAGCTGTTTTTT,CASRGGREMNTGELFF
TRBD1,-,TRBV10-3,TRBJ1-1,TGTGCCATCAGCGAACAGGGGGCGAACACTGAAGCTTTCTTT,CAISEQGANTEAFF
TRBD1,-,TRBV7-9,TRBJ1-5,TGTGCCAGCAGCACCGGGGACAGGGACGGTCAGCCCCAGCATTTT,CASSTGDRDGQPQHF
-,-,TRBV19,TRBJ1-6,TGTGCCAGTAGTATAAGGGGGGGATCTGCTTCACCCCTCCACTTT,CASSIRGGSASPLHF
TRBD1,once,TRBV5-1,TRBJ2-1,TGCGCCAGCAGCCAAGACAGGGCGTCCTACAATGAGCAGTTCTTC,CASSQDRASYNEQFF
TRBD1,-,TRBV2,TRBJ2-1,TGTGCCAGCAGCCGGGACAGCTCCTACAATGAGCAGTTCTTC,CASSRDSSYNEQFF
-,-,TRBV10-1,TRBJ2-5,TGCGCCAGCAGTGAGTCCCCGGGACAAGAGACCCAGTACTTC,CASSESPGQETQYF
-,-,TRBV19,TRBJ1-5,TGTGCCAGTAGTATCTTGGGGGCCAGTCAGCCCCAGCATTTT,CASSILGASQPQHF